This T cell receptor beta chain was observed in a study of blood T cell repertoires in COVID-19. About the study: Sites across the United States, Italy and Spain contributed samples from acute and convalescent COVID-19.

The germline V and J ends were trimmed by 6 bases and 2 bases, with 10 bases remaining between them. Germline CDR1 and CDR2: MGHRA and YSYEKL. CDR3 length: 13 amino acids. The repertoire was sequenced with immunoSEQ multiplex PCR; TCRdb's copy has only in-frame clones and lacks some. Found here are over 25,000 clones, around 92% of them singletons; the top ten hold about 2.4%. The chain recombines TRBV4-1 with TRBJ1-2, with D unresolved. The specimen was peripheral blood. This receptor was obtained from a man aged 50 to 60 with active COVID-19. CDR3 loop: CASSPGINYGYTF. In nucleotides, the CDR3 is TGCGCCAGCAGTCCGGGGATCAACTATGGCTACACCTTC.